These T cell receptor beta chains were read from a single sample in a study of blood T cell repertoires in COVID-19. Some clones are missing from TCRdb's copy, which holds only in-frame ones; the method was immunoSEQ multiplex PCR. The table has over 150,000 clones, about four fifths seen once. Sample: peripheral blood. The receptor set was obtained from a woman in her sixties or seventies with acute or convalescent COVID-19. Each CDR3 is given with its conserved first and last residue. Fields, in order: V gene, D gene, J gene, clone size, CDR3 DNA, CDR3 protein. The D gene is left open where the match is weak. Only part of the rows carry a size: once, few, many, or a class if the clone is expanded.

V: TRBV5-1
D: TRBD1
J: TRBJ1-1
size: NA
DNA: TGCGCCAGCAGCTTGTCAGGGGGTGGTGAAGCTTTCTTT
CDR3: CASSLSGGGEAFF

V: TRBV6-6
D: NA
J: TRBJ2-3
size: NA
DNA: TGTGCCAGCAGTTATGGGCAGATCACAGATACGCAGTATTTT
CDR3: CASSYGQITDTQYF

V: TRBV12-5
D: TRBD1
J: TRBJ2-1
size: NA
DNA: TGTGCTAGTGGTTTGGTGACAGGGTCAGGCAATGAGCAGTTCTTC
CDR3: CASGLVTGSGNEQFF

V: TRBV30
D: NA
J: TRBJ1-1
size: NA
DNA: TGTGCCTGGAGCCTCAGCGGGACTGAAGCTTTCTTT
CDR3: CAWSLSGTEAFF

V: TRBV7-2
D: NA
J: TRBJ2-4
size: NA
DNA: TGTGCCAGCAGCCCCTTGACAGGAGCCAAAAACATTCAGTACTTC
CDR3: CASSPLTGAKNIQYF

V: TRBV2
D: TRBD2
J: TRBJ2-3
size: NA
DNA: TGTGCCAGCAGGAGGGGACTAGCGGGGGTCGGTGGGGGCACAGATACGCAGTATTTT
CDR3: CASRRGLAGVGGGTDTQYF

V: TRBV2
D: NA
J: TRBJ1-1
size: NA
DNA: TGTGCCAGCAGTGAAGCTGGCAGGCGAGCTTTCTTT
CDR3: CASSEAGRRAFF

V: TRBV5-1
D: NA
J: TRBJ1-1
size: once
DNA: TGCGCCAGCAGCTTCGAGGTTTCCACTGAAGCTTTCTTT
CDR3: CASSFEVSTEAFF

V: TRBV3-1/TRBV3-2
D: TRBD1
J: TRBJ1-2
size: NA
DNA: TGTGCCAGCAGCCATTCGAGGACAGGATCTGACTATGGCTACACCTTC
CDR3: CASSHSRTGSDYGYTF

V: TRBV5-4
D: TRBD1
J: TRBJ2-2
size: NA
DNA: TGTGCCTCACAGGGGGGACAGGGGCTAAACACCGGGGAGCTGTTTTTT
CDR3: CASQGGQGLNTGELFF